This passage covers 2 T cell receptor beta chains from one sample sequenced in a study of control samples from healthy donors and cancer patients. Clones were sequenced by immunoSEQ multiplex PCR, and TCRdb holds only the in-frame ones, with some missing. In the table there are over 200,000 clones, 82% of which are singletons. The sequencing input was PBMCs. The receptors were gathered from a woman aged 55-69 years with lung cancer.

The V gene is TRBV15, the J gene TRBJ2-4; possibly TRBD2 for D (6 bases). CDR3 length equals 15 residues. Trimming cost V 3 bases and J 7 bases, with 16 bases left between them. CDR1 is LNHNV, CDR2 YYDKDF, per germline (reference sequence). Here the CDR3 reads CATSSWTQGRNIQYF. In DNA, the CDR3 is TGTGCCACCAGCAGTTGGACCCAAGGGAGGAACATTCAGTACTTC.

This chain connects TRBV2 to TRBJ2-5, with a weak D call TRBD2 (5 bases). Per the germline V gene, CDR1 is SNHLY and CDR2 is FYNNEI. CDR3 length: 13 residues. V was trimmed by 7 bases and J by 2 bases, leaving 11 bases between them. The CDR3 DNA reads TGTGCCAGCATCCGAGGGTTTCAAGAGACCCAGTACTTC. Residues: CASIRGFQETQYF.